This T cell receptor (beta chain) was obtained from a study of Tregs in tolerant kidney transplant recipients. This clone registers medium-sized by frequency. The missing CDR3 end, 3 residues past where the read stops, is filled in from the germline J gene. Trimming removed 7 bases from V and 5 bases from J, with 15 bases in between. Per the germline V gene, CDR1 is SGHRS and CDR2 is YFSETQ. CDR3 length: 14 amino acids. The nonmyeloablative bone marrow transplants came from related graft donors, with transient mixed chimerism. This table comes from immunoSEQ multiplex PCR, and its TCRdb copy is limited to in-frame clones, with some not included. Its table lists approximately 6,000 clones.

The source is a human patient who received a combined kidney and bone marrow transplant. Some T cells may be graft donor cells. The sample here was CD8+ T cells from blood (PBMCs), taken 12 months after the transplant. The chain carries TRBV5-1 and TRBJ2-2; D is ambiguous. CDR3 bases read: TGCGCCAGCTGTCTAGAGTTGAGAACCGGGGAG. It yields the protein CASCLELRTGE. From start to end, the CDR3 is CASCLELRTGELFF.